Shown below are 15 T cell receptor beta chains from a single sample sequenced in a study of cytomegalovirus exposure and HLA in healthy donors. With 60 Vbeta and 13 Jbeta primers, the PCR was carried out. Data came from immunoSEQ multiplex PCR; TCRdb stores just in-frame clones and leaves some out. The data contain 150,000 to 180,000 clones, 65% to 80% of them singletons. Sample: PBMCs. The receptors derive from a woman in her thirties or forties in good health and CMV-seronegative.

The chain couples TRBV10-3 to TRBJ2-6; 11 bases fit TRBD1. Germline V lookup: CDR1 ENHRY, CDR2 SYGVKD. V shed 2 bases and J 1 base; nucleotides not matched to a gene: 4. This CDR3 comprises 18 residues. CDR3 sequence (DNA): TGTGCCATCAGTGAGCCGGGACAGGGGGTATCTGGGGCCAACGTCCTGACTTTC. It specifies CAISEPGQGVSGANVLTF.

Turning to this clone: Other nucleotide sequences in the sample specify the same CDR3. The chain recombines TRBV5-1 with TRBJ2-7, with D possibly matching TRBD2 (5 bases). CDR1 is SGHRS and CDR2 is YFSETQ in the germline V gene. The CDR3 spans 14 residues. Trimming took 0 bases from V and 1 from J, leaving 8 bases between them. The CDR3 DNA is TGCGCCAGCAGCTTGGGGTCGGGATCCTACGAGCAGTACTTC. It is translated as CASSLGSGSYEQYF.

The V call is TRBV7-8, the J call TRBJ2-5; D is possibly TRBD1 (5 bases). The CDR3 runs to 19 residues. V was trimmed by 2 bases and J by 0 bases, leaving 22 bases between them. Per germline, CDR1 SGHVS and CDR2 FQNEAQ. The CDR3 nucleotides read TGTGCCAGCAGCTTAAGTCGTCGGTCAGGGCGAAATTACCAAGAGACCCAGTACTTC. It codes for CASSLSRRSGRNYQETQYF.

This chain joins TRBV6-5 and TRBJ2-5, with D tentatively TRBD2 (5 bases). Between the trimmed V and J ends, which lost 5 bases and 5 bases, there was a span of 12 bases. Per the germline V gene, CDR1 is MNHEY and CDR2 is SVGAGI. The CDR3 extends over 13 amino acids. The CDR3 region is CASSLLVSETQYF. CDR3 in DNA: TGTGCCAGCAGTCTACTAGTATCCGAGACCCAGTACTTC.

This clone was seen only a few times. The gene calls are TRBV5-6 and TRBJ1-3, with 9 positions matching TRBD1. CDR3 length: 17 amino acids. CDR1 is SGHDT, CDR2 YYEEEE, per germline. V gave up 0 bases and J gave up 5 bases; unmatched junction bases: 9. DNA for the CDR3: TGTGCCAGCAGCTTGGTACGTGGGACAGGGAGAAGAAACACCATATATTTT. It specifies CASSLVRGTGRRNTIYF.

The V gene is TRBV7-8, the J gene TRBJ2-6; TRBD1 might be the D (7 bases). Between the trimmed V and J ends, which lost 3 bases and 9 bases, there was a span of 15 bases. Germline loops: CDR1 SGHVS, CDR2 FQNEAQ. This CDR3 has 15 amino acids. CDR3 sequence (DNA): TGTGCCAGCAGCTTTGGCAGGGGGGTTGGCAACGTCCTGACTTTC. Translating gives CASSFGRGVGNVLTF.

In this sample, this clone turned up a few times. The chain is built from TRBV30 and TRBJ2-2; D unresolved. The CDR3 runs to 19 residues. CDR1 is GTSNPN, CDR2 SVGIG, per germline (reference sequence). The ends were cut back, 4 bases at V and 4 bases at J, with 28 bases in the middle. The CDR3 DNA sequence: TGTGCCTGGACCCCCAAGTCCCGACTCCCTCTAACCCTCACCGGGGAGCTGTTTTTT. Translation: CAWTPKSRLPLTLTGELFF. The complete variable domain, with remaining parts taken from reference TRBV30 and TRBJ2-2, reads SQTIHQWPATLVQPVGSPLSLECTVEGTSNPNLYWYRQAAGRGLQLLFYSVGIGQISSEVPQNLSASRPQDRQFILSSKKLLLSDSGFYLCAWTPKSRLPLTLTGELFFGEGSRLTVL.

The rearrangement links TRBV6-5 to TRBJ2-7, with D possibly TRBD1 on 6 matching bases. This CDR3 region has 14 residues. Trimming removed 2 bases at V and 0 bases at J, with 8 bases between. The germline CDR1 and CDR2 sequences are MNHEY and SVGAGI. This chain's CDR3 is CASSYTRGSYEQYF. CDR3 DNA: TGTGCCAGCAGTTACACCAGGGGCTCCTACGAGCAGTACTTC.

The chain employs TRBV7-6 and TRBJ1-1; a weak D match, TRBD1 (5 bases). The CDR3 is 16 residues long. Germline lookup yields CDR1 SGHVS and CDR2 FNYEAQ. Trimming stripped 1 base from V and 0 bases from J, with 12 bases between. In DNA form, the CDR3 reads TGTGCCAGCAGCTTAGGACAGCCACTTATGAACACTGAAGCTTTCTTT. Translation: CASSLGQPLMNTEAFF.

This clone was counted only a few times. This chain links TRBV7-9 with TRBJ2-1; 7 bases map to TRBD2. The germline CDR1 and CDR2 sequences are SEHNR and FQNEAQ (reference sequence). V shed 5 bases, J shed 3 bases, and the junction held 1 base outside the gene matches. This CDR3 has 13 residues. The CDR3: CASSPGGYNEQFF. The CDR3 region has the DNA TGTGCCAGCAGCCCGGGAGGCTACAATGAGCAGTTCTTC.

The chain employs TRBV29-1 and TRBJ2-3, with a possible D match to TRBD2 (7 bases). Trimming stripped 5 bases from V and 2 bases from J, with 11 bases between. Germline V CDR1 and CDR2: SQVTM, ANQGSEA. The length of the CDR3 is 13 residues. CDR3 in amino acids: CSVTRGATDTQYF. CDR3 bases: TGCAGCGTTACCCGGGGGGCCACAGATACGCAGTATTTT.

This chain links TRBV7-9 with TRBJ1-1; D might be TRBD1 (5 bases). Trimming pared 5 bases from V and 3 bases from J, leaving 13 bases between. The germline V gene encodes CDR1 SEHNR and CDR2 FQNEAQ (reference sequence). This CDR3 is built from 14 residues. The CDR3 is CASSTPGDYTEAFF. CDR3 bases: TGTGCCAGCAGCACTCCGGGGGACTACACTGAAGCTTTCTTT.

The V gene is TRBV6-1, the J gene TRBJ2-2, with D maybe TRBD1 (5 bases). This CDR3 is 14 amino acids long. Per the germline V gene, CDR1 is MNHNS and CDR2 is SASEGT. V was trimmed by 3 bases and J by 2 bases, leaving 7 bases between them. The CDR3 loop is CASSEGPNTGELFF. For the CDR3, the DNA is TGTGCCAGCAGTGAGGGGCCCAACACCGGGGAGCTGTTTTTT.

The chain couples TRBV28 to TRBJ1-1; tentatively, D is TRBD1 (6 bases). The CDR3 runs to 13 residues. Germline CDR1 MDHEN, CDR2 SYDVKM. The V gene lost 6 bases and the J gene lost 4 bases, with 12 bases spanning the gap. The CDR3 DNA sequence: TGTGCCAGCAGGGTACAGGGAATCACTGAAGCTTTCTTT. Protein: CASRVQGITEAFF. Together with reference TRBV28 and TRBJ1-1, the CDR3 gives the full variable domain: DVKVTQSSRYLVKRTGEKVFLECVQDMDHENMFWYRQDPGLGLRLIYFSYDVKMKEKGDIPEGYSVSREKKERFSLILESASTNQTSMYLCASRVQGITEAFFGQGTRLTVV.

The chain has TRBV13 and TRBJ1-1; D is ambiguous. Germline V gives CDR1 PRHDT, CDR2 FYEKMQ (reference sequence). CDR3 length: 14 residues. Trimming pared 4 bases from V and 2 bases from J, leaving 11 bases between. The CDR3 DNA reads TGTGCCAGCAGCTCCCCTCGGGATAACACTGAAGCTTTCTTT. Translating it yields CASSSPRDNTEAFF.